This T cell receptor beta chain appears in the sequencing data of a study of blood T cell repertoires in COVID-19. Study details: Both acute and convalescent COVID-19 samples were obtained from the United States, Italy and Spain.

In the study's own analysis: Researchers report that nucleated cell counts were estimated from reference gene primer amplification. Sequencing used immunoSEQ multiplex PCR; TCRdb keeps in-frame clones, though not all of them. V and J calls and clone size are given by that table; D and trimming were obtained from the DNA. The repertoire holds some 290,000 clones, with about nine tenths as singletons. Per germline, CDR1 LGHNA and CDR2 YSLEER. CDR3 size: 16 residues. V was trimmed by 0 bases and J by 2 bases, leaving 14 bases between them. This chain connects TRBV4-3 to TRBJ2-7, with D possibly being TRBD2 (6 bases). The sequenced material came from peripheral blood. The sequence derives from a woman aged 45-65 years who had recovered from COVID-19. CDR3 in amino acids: CASSQEIARGTYEQYF. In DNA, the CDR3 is TGCGCCAGCAGCCAAGAGATCGCACGGGGGACCTACGAGCAGTACTTC.